This T cell receptor beta chain comes out of a study of molecular identifiers for immune sequencing clone quantification. Study as a whole: Four portions were sequenced after RNA from approximately 20,000 or 98,000 naive CD8 cells was split five ways in replicates.

Per the germline V gene, CDR1 is MNHEY and CDR2 is SMNVEV (reference sequence). The CDR3 extends over 15 amino acids. Trimming cost V 4 bases and J 4 bases; bases outside gene matches: 10. This clonotype was seen a handful of times. Its antigen is currently unknown. For naive CD8 T cells, sorting used the CD8+CD4-CCR7+CD45RA+ phenotype. TCRdb re-derived calls from the PCR reads in MiXCR, one entry per CDR3 protein. Of about 510,000 distinct CDR3 sequences in the sample, over 20% were seen once. Whole-study results and caveats: Clonotypes topping 20 RNA copies carried over 99% of effector molecules but under 1% of naive ones.

This TCR came from a human donor in good health. Some libraries in this study had Jurkat cell RNA spiked in. The specimen was naive CD8+ T cells from blood, with Jurkat cell RNA spiked in. Described subset: FACS-sorted CD8+CD4-CCR7+CD45RA+ naive T cells. V and J are TRBV27 and TRBJ2-7; 7 bases are a match to TRBD1. The CDR3 spells CASSSKRDREYEQYF. In DNA, the CDR3 is TGTGCCAGCAGTTCGAAACGGGACAGAGAGTACGAGCAGTACTTC.